This TCR beta chain stems from a study of blood T cell repertoires in COVID-19. Study summary: T cells, B-cell-depleted T cells, or PBMCs supplied cDNA or gDNA.

Participants were aged about 18 to 100 years, lived in roughly 23 US areas, and enrolled virtually. Assignments of participants to cohorts depended upon their own reported clinical history. CDR1 is LGHDT, CDR2 YNNKEL, per germline (reference sequence). The CDR3 consists of 20 residues. V trimming: 3 bases; J trimming: 0 bases; junction bases outside the gene matches: 12. Per the study methods: By means of reference gene primer amplification, nucleated cell counts were estimated. The table came from immunoSEQ multiplex PCR; TCRdb's copy has only in-frame clones and leaves some out. From that table come the V and J calls and clone size; the DNA was used to work out D and trimming. This table holds over 300,000 clones, 70% to 90% found once.

This receptor was obtained from a man aged 25-45 years who had recovered from COVID-19. Sequencing used PBMCs or T cells enriched from blood (not recorded which). The gene calls are TRBV3-1 (or the pseudogene TRBV3-2) and TRBJ2-5; 14 bases line up with TRBD2. This CDR3 is CASSHAAGGTSGGNQETQYF. The CDR3 nucleotides read TGTGCCAGCAGCCACGCGGCGGGGGGGACTAGCGGGGGAAACCAAGAGACCCAGTACTTC.